The clone carrying this T cell receptor (beta chain) was counted at least ten times. This specimen comes from a study of early T cells in non-severe SARS-CoV-2 infection. The junction had 7 bases not matched to a gene; V was cut back by 5 bases and J by 1 base. The germline gives CDR1 LGHNT, CDR2 FRNRAP. The CDR3 runs 17 residues. TCRdb processed the 5' RACE reads anew with MiXCR; each CDR3 protein has one entry. The table has roughly 60,000 distinct CDR3 sequences, approximately 12% seen once; the top ten hold less than 6%. V gene TRBV12-5 combines with J gene TRBJ2-1; 11 nucleotides agree with TRBD2. Specimen: whole blood. The sequence came from an adult who was a healthcare worker with PCR-confirmed SARS-CoV-2 infection or an uninfected control (not recorded which). The CDR3 DNA sequence: TGTGCTAGTGGTCCGGGACTAGCGGCGGGGTCCTACAATGAGCAGTTCTTC. Protein: CASGPGLAAGSYNEQFF.